This T cell receptor beta chain appears in the sequencing data of a study of blood T cell repertoires in COVID-19. Study context: Sites in the United States, Italy and Spain provided acute and convalescent COVID-19 samples. PBMCs, B-cell-depleted T cells, or T cells provided the cDNA or gDNA that made up the material.

From germline, CDR1 is MGHRA and CDR2 YSYEKL. The ends lost 3 bases at V and 1 base at J; junction bases unmatched: 13. The CDR3 has 19 amino acids. Enrolment of Seattle patients took place during active infection, and they were followed longitudinally. Per the original data handling: It was from reference gene primer amplification that nucleated cell counts were estimated. Repertoires were generated with immunoSEQ multiplex PCR, while TCRdb's copy carries only in-frame clones and drops some. That table gives V, J and clone size, and the DNA gave D and trimming. The sample holds some 300,000 clones, 80% to 90% seen once.

The sample consisted of peripheral blood. The receptor's source is a woman aged 70-85 years with COVID-19, enrolled during active disease. The rearrangement joins TRBV4-1 to TRBJ2-5; 11 bases match TRBD2. CDR3 protein: CASSHPALTSGGIQETQYF. Here the CDR3 DNA reads TGCGCCAGCAGCCATCCCGCGCTCACTAGCGGGGGCATCCAAGAGACCCAGTACTTC.